This passage covers 6 T cell receptor beta chains from one sample sequenced in a study of patients and donors after allogeneic stem cell transplantation. TCRdb used MiXCR to reprocess the RT-PCR reads, holding one entry per CDR3 protein. The sample has roughly 940,000 distinct CDR3 sequences; about 20% are singletons. Sequencing was done on a sample of blood, either unsorted or a sorted T cell fraction (not recorded which). All receptors come from a human donor who was either an allogeneic HSCT recipient or a stem cell or donor lymphocyte infusion donor (not recorded which). It is not recorded whose cells these are; they may come from a transplant donor.

In this sample, this clonotype turned up a few times. The chain employs TRBV25-1 and TRBJ2-7; 11 nucleotides align to TRBD2. This CDR3 has 15 amino acids. CDR1 and CDR2 (germline): MGHDK, SYGVNS. J gave up 7 bases and V 3 bases, and 8 bases lay outside the gene matches. DNA for the CDR3: TGTGCCAGCAGTGAGGTAGCGGGAGGGCCCCGGGAGCAGTACTTC. Its protein is CASSEVAGGPREQYF.

This clonotype has a handful of counts. V is TRBV7-3 and J is TRBJ2-1; 9 bases match TRBD2. The germline CDR1 and CDR2 sequences are SGHTA and FQGTGA. The CDR3 has 16 amino acids. Trimming cost V 3 bases and J 3 bases; bases outside gene matches: 6. Here the CDR3 DNA reads TGTGCCAGCAGCTTTCTAGGAGCGGGGGGCTACAATGAGCAGTTCTTC. Translating it yields CASSFLGAGGYNEQFF.

In its sample, this clonotype was seen a few times. The chain joins TRBV12-3 or TRBV12-4 to TRBJ1-2, with 9 bases fitting TRBD1. The ends lost 4 bases at V and 4 bases at J; junction bases unmatched: 7. The CDR3 extends over 15 amino acids. The DNA for the CDR3 is TGTGCCAGCAGTTGGGGACAGGGAGGCCTCTATGGCTACACCTTC. Its translation is CASSWGQGGLYGYTF.

This clonotype was recorded a few times. The chain couples TRBV24-1 to TRBJ1-1; possibly TRBD1 for D (5 bases). CDR1 is KGHDR and CDR2 is SFDVKD in the germline V gene. This CDR3 has 13 residues. V lost 10 bases to trimming and J lost 4 bases, with 15 bases between them. CDR3 sequence reads: CATGPHGGTEAFF. The CDR3 DNA is TGTGCCACAGGCCCTCATGGGGGCACTGAAGCTTTCTTT.

This clonotype was detected a few times. CDR3 region: CASSPGGVGAFF. The CDR3 nucleotides are TGTGCCAGCAGCCCGGGGGGGGTAGGAGCTTTCTTT. This chain links TRBV7-9 with TRBJ1-1, with TRBD1 as a possible D gene (5 bases). Trimming stripped 5 bases from V and 10 bases from J, with 14 bases between. From germline, CDR1 is SEHNR and CDR2 FQNEAQ (reference sequence). The CDR3 has 12 residues.

The CDR3 bases are TGTGCCAGCAGCTCAGGAGGCAGGGTCCGGGTCCAGCCCCAGCATTTT. Translation: CASSSGGRVRVQPQHF. The chain recombines TRBV7-9 with TRBJ1-5; perhaps TRBD1 as D (5 bases). V was pared by 4 bases and J by 7 bases, with 20 bases between. The CDR3 extends over 16 amino acids. Per the germline V gene, CDR1 is SEHNR and CDR2 is FQNEAQ (reference sequence).